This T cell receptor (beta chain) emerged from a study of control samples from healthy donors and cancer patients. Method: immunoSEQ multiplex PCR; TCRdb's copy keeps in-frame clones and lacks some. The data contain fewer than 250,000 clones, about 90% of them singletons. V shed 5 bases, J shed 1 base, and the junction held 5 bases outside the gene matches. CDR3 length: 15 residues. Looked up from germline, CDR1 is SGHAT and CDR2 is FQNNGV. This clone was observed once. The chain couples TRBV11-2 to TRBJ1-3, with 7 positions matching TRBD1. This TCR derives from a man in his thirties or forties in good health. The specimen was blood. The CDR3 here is CASSQRQGSGNTIYF. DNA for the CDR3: TGTGCCAGCAGCCAACGACAGGGTTCTGGAAACACCATATATTTT.